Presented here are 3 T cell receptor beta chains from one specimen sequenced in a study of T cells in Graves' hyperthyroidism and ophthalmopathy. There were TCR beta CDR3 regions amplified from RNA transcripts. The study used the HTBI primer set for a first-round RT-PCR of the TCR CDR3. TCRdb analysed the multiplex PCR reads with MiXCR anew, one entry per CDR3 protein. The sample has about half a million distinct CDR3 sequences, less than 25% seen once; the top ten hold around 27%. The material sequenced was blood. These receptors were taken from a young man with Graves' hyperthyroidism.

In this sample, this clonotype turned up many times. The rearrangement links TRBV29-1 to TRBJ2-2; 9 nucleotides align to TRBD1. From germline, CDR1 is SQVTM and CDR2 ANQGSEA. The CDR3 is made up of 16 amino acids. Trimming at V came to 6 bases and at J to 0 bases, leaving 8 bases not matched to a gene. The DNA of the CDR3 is TGCAGCGTCGTCCCGGGACAGGGAACGAACACCGGGGAGCTGTTTTTT. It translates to CSVVPGQGTNTGELFF.

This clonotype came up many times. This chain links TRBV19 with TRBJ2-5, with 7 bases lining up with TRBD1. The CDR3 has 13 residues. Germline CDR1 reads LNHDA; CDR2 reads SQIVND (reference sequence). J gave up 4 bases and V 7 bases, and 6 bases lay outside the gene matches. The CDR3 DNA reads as TGTGCCAGTACCGACAGGGATGGAGAGACCCAGTACTTC. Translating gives CASTDRDGETQYF.

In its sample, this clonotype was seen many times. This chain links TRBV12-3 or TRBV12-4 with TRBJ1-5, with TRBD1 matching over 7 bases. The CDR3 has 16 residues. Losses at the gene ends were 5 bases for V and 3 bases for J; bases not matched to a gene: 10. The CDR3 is CASSPPWTGLNQPQHF. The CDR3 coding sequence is TGTGCCAGCAGTCCCCCGTGGACAGGACTCAATCAGCCCCAGCATTTT.